Listed below are T cell receptor beta chains from one sample, sequenced in a study of CD8 T cell repertoires and HIV-1 epitope variants. Sequenced by immunoSEQ multiplex PCR; TCRdb stores in-frame clones only, minus some. The data show some 87,000 clones, roughly four fifths seen once. Sequencing used uncultured baseline CD8+ T cells from peripheral blood mononuclear cells (PBMCs). Every receptor here comes from a male donor with HIV. The CDR3 runs from the conserved cysteine through the conserved F or W. D genes are given only for firm matches. Clone sizes are given selectively: once, few, many, or a class where the clone is expanded.

J: TRBJ1-1
V: TRBV7-9
D: TRBD1
size: .
DNA: TGTGCCAGCAGCTTTGACAGGGGCCGCCTCCGTGAAGCTTTCTTT
CDR3: CASSFDRGRLREAFF

J: TRBJ2-5
V: TRBV7-9
D: TRBD1
size: .
DNA: TGTGCCAGCAGCCTGGACAGGGAGGAGACCCAGTACTTC
CDR3: CASSLDREETQYF

J: TRBJ2-7
V: TRBV21-1
D: .
size: .
DNA: TGTGCCAGCAGCAAAGGAGGAGAATACGAGCAGTACTTC
CDR3: CASSKGGEYEQYF

J: TRBJ1-2
V: TRBV4-3
D: .
size: few
DNA: TGCGCCAGCAGCCAAGTCCGGGAAAACTATGGCTACACCTTC
CDR3: CASSQVRENYGYTF

J: TRBJ1-2
V: TRBV2
D: .
size: .
DNA: TGTGCCAGCAGGACCGAGACAGTCCTTTATGGCTACACCTTC
CDR3: CASRTETVLYGYTF

J: TRBJ2-6
V: TRBV27
D: .
size: .
DNA: TGTGCCAGCAGTTTATTAGGGTCTGGGGCCAACGTCCTGACTTTC
CDR3: CASSLLGSGANVLTF

J: TRBJ2-1
V: TRBV28
D: TRBD2
size: .
DNA: TGTGCCAGCAGTAAGACCGGGACTAGGTTCAATGAGCAGTTCTTC
CDR3: CASSKTGTRFNEQFF

J: TRBJ2-1
V: TRBV19
D: .
size: .
DNA: TGTGCCAGTAGTATCCTAGGTGAGCAGTTCTTC
CDR3: CASSILGEQFF

J: TRBJ1-2
V: TRBV15
D: .
size: .
DNA: TGTGCCACCAGCAGGGTCTCTCAGGGCTCCTATGGCTACACCTTC
CDR3: CATSRVSQGSYGYTF

J: TRBJ1-4
V: TRBV28
D: TRBD1
size: .
DNA: TGTGCCAGCCAGACAGGGGGCGATGAAAAACTGTTTTTT
CDR3: CASQTGGDEKLFF

J: TRBJ2-7
V: TRBV9
D: .
size: many
DNA: TGTGCCAGCAGCGACGACTACCTTGGGAACTACGAGCAGTACTTC
CDR3: CASSDDYLGNYEQYF

J: TRBJ2-7
V: TRBV27
D: .
size: .
DNA: TGTGCCAGCAGTTCAGACGGGTCAGGCTACGAGCAGTACTTC
CDR3: CASSSDGSGYEQYF